This T cell receptor beta chain was recorded in a study of monozygotic twins with cystic fibrosis. The data were produced by immunoSEQ multiplex PCR, yet TCRdb's version contains in-frame clones alone and is incomplete. The repertoire holds around 20,000 clones, 87% seen once, with less than 1.5% in the top ten. This receptor was identified in a woman in her 30s with cystic fibrosis. The material sequenced was blood.

The CDR3 sequence: CASSVATGDQETQYF. DNA for the CDR3: TGTGCCAGCAGCGTAGCGACAGGAGACCAAGAGACCCAGTACTTC. The chain combines TRBV9 with TRBJ2-5; TRBD1 might be the D (6 bases). The CDR3 is 15 residues long. The germline V and J ends were trimmed by 0 bases and 0 bases, with 9 bases remaining between them. Per germline, CDR1 SGDLS and CDR2 YYNGEE.